These 13 T cell receptor beta chains share one sample of origin, sequenced in a study of T-cell memory formation after mild COVID-19. TCRdb re-called the 5' RACE reads with MiXCR, one entry per CDR3 protein. The repertoire holds 65,000 to 100,000 distinct CDR3 sequences, with 9.5% to 15% as singletons. Source material: PBMCs or a T cell subset sorted from them (not recorded which). All receptors come from a man between 18 and 29 years old who had mild COVID-19 (a few samples of this study predate the infection). Cell type and time point are not known.

This clonotype has only a few counts. The CDR3: CASSDSGHTQYF. CDR3 in DNA: TGTGCCAGCAGTGATAGCGGACATACGCAGTATTTT. The chain combines TRBV12-3 or TRBV12-4 with TRBJ2-3; a possible D gene is TRBD2 (6 bases). V was cut by 5 bases and J by 7 bases, with 10 bases left in between. This CDR3 spans 12 amino acids.

This clonotype was picked up a small number of times. This rearrangement joins TRBV27 to TRBJ1-5, with no clear D. This CDR3 comprises 15 residues. Germline V gives CDR1 MNHEY, CDR2 SMNVEV (reference sequence). With 4 bases removed from V and 2 bases from J, the gap between germline ends came to 12 bases. CDR3 sequence (DNA): TGTGCCAGCAGTTGGGGAGGTAGCGGCAATCAGCCCCAGCATTTT. Amino acids: CASSWGGSGNQPQHF.

Only a few counts were recorded for this clonotype. J is TRBJ1-2 and V is TRBV9; no definite D call. This CDR3 region has 15 residues. V lost 4 bases and J lost 2, with 15 bases in between. CDR1 and CDR2 (germline): SGDLS, YYNGEE. CDR3: CASSPGPFSNYGYTF. Written as DNA, the CDR3 is TGTGCCAGCAGCCCTGGGCCTTTTTCCAACTATGGCTACACCTTC. Filled out from reference TRBV9 and TRBJ1-2, the complete variable domain reads DSGVTQTPKHLITATGQRVTLRCSPRSGDLSVYWYQQSLDQGLQFLIQYYNGEERAKGNILERFSAQQFPDLHSELNLSSLELGDSALYFCASSPGPFSNYGYTFGSGTRLTVV.

This clonotype was counted ten times or more. This chain connects TRBV5-1 to TRBJ2-2; no clear D gene. The CDR3 has 13 residues. With 2 bases removed from V and 5 bases from J, the gap between germline ends came to 7 bases. CDR1 SGHRS and CDR2 YFSETQ come from the germline V gene. The CDR3 loop reads CASSFQETGELFF. The CDR3 bases are TGCGCCAGCAGCTTTCAGGAAACCGGGGAGCTGTTTTTT.

V gene TRBV7-2 combines with J gene TRBJ2-7; 9 bases agree with TRBD2. CDR1 is SGHTA, CDR2 FQGNSA, per germline. V lost 5 bases, J lost 6 bases, and 8 bases stayed unmatched. This CDR3 has 14 residues. The CDR3 loop reads CASSTSGLGPEQYF. As DNA, the CDR3 is TGTGCCAGCAGCACTAGCGGGCTGGGGCCCGAGCAGTACTTC.

The sample holds a few counts of this clonotype. This chain joins TRBV7-9 and TRBJ1-5, with D possibly matching TRBD1 (5 bases). CDR3 size: 13 residues. The V end lost 2 bases, the J end lost 6 bases, and 8 bases lay between the germline ends. Germline V CDR1 and CDR2: SEHNR, FQNEAQ (reference sequence). The CDR3: CASSLWGVQPQHF. In nucleotides, the CDR3 is TGTGCCAGCAGCTTATGGGGGGTTCAGCCCCAGCATTTT. The entire variable domain, with the rest obtained from reference TRBV7-9 and TRBJ1-5, is as follows: DTGVSQNPRHKITKRGQNVTFRCDPISEHNRLYWYRQTLGQGPEFLTYFQNEAQLEKSRLLSDRFSAERPKGSFSTLEIQRTEQGDSAMYLCASSLWGVQPQHFGDGTRLSIL.

This chain joins TRBV27 and TRBJ2-1, with 8 bases fitting TRBD1. CDR1 and CDR2 (germline): MNHEY, SMNVEV (reference sequence). V gave up 7 bases and J gave up 7 bases; unmatched junction bases: 9. CDR3 size: 14 residues. The CDR3 DNA is TGTGCCAGCATCCTGACAGGGGATGGAAATGAGCAGTTCTTC. This sequence encodes CASILTGDGNEQFF.

There are many counts of this clonotype. The chain employs TRBV5-1 and TRBJ1-5, with D tentatively TRBD1 (5 bases). This CDR3 comprises 13 residues. Trimming took 0 bases from V and 5 from J, leaving 6 bases between them. CDR1 and CDR2 from the germline V gene are SGHRS and YFSETQ. This CDR3 reads CASSLGGDQPQHF. DNA of the CDR3: TGCGCCAGCAGCTTGGGGGGGGATCAGCCCCAGCATTTT.

At least ten counts were recorded for this clonotype. The chain recombines TRBV20-1 with TRBJ2-1; D uncertain. This CDR3 is built from 13 residues. Trimming took 0 bases from V and 6 from J, leaving 9 bases between them. The germline CDR1 and CDR2 sequences are DFQATT and SNEGSKA (reference sequence). As DNA, the CDR3 is TGCAGTGCTAGAGATGGAGCTGGCAATGAGCAGTTCTTC. This translates into CSARDGAGNEQFF.

In this sample, this clonotype turned up a few times. The rearrangement joins TRBV7-9 to TRBJ1-6, with 9 bases that match TRBD1. J gave up 9 bases and V 5 bases, and 11 bases lay outside the gene matches. Germline CDR1 and CDR2: SEHNR and FQNEAQ (reference sequence). CDR3 length equals 16 residues. The CDR3 loop is CASSPTTGGFRSPLHF. The CDR3, as DNA: TGTGCCAGCAGCCCAACGACAGGGGGGTTTCGTTCACCCCTCCACTTT. Variable domain in full (rest from reference TRBV7-9 and TRBJ1-6): DTGVSQNPRHKITKRGQNVTFRCDPISEHNRLYWYRQTLGQGPEFLTYFQNEAQLEKSRLLSDRFSAERPKGSFSTLEIQRTEQGDSAMYLCASSPTTGGFRSPLHFGNGTRLTVT.

The chain recombines TRBV6-2 or TRBV6-3 with TRBJ1-4; D gene unclear. Trimming removed 10 bases at V and 4 bases at J, with 13 bases between. Per germline, CDR1 MNHEY and CDR2 SVGEGT. CDR3 length: 13 amino acids. The CDR3, as DNA: TGTGCCACCAGAAGAAGGATTAATGAAAAACTGTTTTTT. It codes for CATRRRINEKLFF.

This chain links TRBV6-5 with TRBJ1-3, with D maybe TRBD1 (6 bases). Germline CDR1 reads MNHEY; CDR2 reads SVGAGI. The CDR3 totals 17 residues. Trimming removed 2 bases from V and 0 bases from J, with 14 bases in between. CDR3 protein: CASSYGPGELSGNTIYF. CDR3 sequence (DNA): TGTGCCAGCAGTTACGGCCCAGGGGAACTCTCTGGAAACACCATATATTTT.

The chain recombines TRBV5-1 with TRBJ1-6; tentatively, D is TRBD1 (6 bases). CDR1 and CDR2 (germline): SGHRS, YFSETQ. Trimming pared 0 bases from V and 9 bases from J, leaving 10 bases between. CDR3 length equals 14 residues. For the CDR3, the DNA is TGCGCCAGCAGCTTGGGCACAGGGTTTTCACCCCTCCACTTT. Amino acid sequence: CASSLGTGFSPLHF.